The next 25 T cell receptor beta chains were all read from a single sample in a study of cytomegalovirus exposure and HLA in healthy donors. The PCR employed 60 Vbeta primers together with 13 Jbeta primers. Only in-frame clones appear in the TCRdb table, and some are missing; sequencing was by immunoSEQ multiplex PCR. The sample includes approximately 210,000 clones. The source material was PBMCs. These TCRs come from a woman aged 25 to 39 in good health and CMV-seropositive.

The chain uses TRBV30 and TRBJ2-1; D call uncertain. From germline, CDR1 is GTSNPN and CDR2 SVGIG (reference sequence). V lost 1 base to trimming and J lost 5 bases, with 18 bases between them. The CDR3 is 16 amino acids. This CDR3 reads CAWSERGRGKNNEQFF. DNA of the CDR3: TGTGCCTGGAGTGAAAGAGGCAGAGGTAAAAACAATGAGCAGTTCTTC.

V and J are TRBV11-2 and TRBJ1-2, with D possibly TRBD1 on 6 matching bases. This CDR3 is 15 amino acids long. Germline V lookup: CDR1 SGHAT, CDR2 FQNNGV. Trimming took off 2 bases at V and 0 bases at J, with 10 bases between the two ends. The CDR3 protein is CASSLWGTPNYGYTF. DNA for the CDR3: TGTGCCAGCAGCTTATGGGGGACACCTAACTATGGCTACACCTTC.

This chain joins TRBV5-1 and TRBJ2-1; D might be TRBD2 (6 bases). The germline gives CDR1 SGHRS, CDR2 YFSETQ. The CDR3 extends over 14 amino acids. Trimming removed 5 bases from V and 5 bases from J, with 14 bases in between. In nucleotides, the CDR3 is TGCGCCAGCAGGGTGGCGGGGAGAAACAATGAGCAGTTCTTC. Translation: CASRVAGRNNEQFF.

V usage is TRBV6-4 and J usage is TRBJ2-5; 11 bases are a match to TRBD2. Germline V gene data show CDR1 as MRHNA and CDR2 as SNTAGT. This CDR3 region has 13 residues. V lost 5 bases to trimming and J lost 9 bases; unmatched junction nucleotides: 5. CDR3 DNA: TGTGCCAGCAGTTCATTAGCGGGAGGGCCCCAGTACTTC. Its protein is CASSSLAGGPQYF.

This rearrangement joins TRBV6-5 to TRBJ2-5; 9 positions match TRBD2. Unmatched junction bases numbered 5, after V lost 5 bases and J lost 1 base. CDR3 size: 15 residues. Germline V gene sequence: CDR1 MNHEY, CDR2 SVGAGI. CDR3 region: CASSVGLATQETQYF. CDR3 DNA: TGTGCCAGCAGTGTCGGACTAGCGACCCAAGAGACCCAGTACTTC.

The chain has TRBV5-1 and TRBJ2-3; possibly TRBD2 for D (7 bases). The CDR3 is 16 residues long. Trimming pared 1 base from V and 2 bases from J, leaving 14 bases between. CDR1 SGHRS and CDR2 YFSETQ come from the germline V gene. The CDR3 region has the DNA TGCGCCAGCAGCTTGTCGACGGGGGGCCCCACAGATACGCAGTATTTT. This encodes CASSLSTGGPTDTQYF.

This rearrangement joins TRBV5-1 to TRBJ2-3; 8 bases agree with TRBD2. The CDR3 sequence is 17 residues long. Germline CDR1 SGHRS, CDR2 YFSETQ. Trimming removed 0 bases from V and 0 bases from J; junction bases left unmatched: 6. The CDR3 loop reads CASSLGTSGTSTDTQYF. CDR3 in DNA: TGCGCCAGCAGCTTGGGAACTAGCGGAACTAGCACAGATACGCAGTATTTT.

The CDR3 is CASSNGGQPTYEQYF. The CDR3 DNA follows: TGTGCCAGCAGCAATGGGGGACAGCCAACCTACGAGCAGTACTTC. The chain combines TRBV7-2 with TRBJ2-7; 7 bases fit TRBD1. Germline CDR1 SGHTA, CDR2 FQGNSA. This CDR3 has 15 residues. The V segment lost 5 bases and the J segment 2 bases; nucleotides outside the gene matches: 9.

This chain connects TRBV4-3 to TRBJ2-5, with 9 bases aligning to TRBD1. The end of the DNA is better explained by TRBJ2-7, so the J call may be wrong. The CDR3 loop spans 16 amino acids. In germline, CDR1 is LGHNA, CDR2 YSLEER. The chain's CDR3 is CASSQGTGIIAYEQYF. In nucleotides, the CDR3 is TGCGCCAGCAGCCAGGGGACAGGGATTATAGCCTACGAGCAGTACTTC.

DNA for the CDR3: TGTGCCAGCAGCTTGGCCGGGACAGGGGGCTATGGCTACACCTTC. This sequence encodes CASSLAGTGGYGYTF. This chain connects TRBV5-5 to TRBJ1-2; TRBD1 aligns across 11 bases. Per the germline V gene, CDR1 is SGHKS and CDR2 is YYEKEE (reference sequence). The CDR3 covers 15 residues. Germline trimming cut 0 bases from V and 4 bases from J; bases unmatched to any gene: 2.

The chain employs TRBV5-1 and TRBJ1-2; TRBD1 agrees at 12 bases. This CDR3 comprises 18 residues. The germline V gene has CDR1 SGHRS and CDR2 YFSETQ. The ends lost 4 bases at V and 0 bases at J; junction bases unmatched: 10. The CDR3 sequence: CASSMGTGGQKPNYGYTF. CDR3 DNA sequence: TGCGCCAGCAGCATGGGGACAGGGGGCCAAAAACCTAACTATGGCTACACCTTC.

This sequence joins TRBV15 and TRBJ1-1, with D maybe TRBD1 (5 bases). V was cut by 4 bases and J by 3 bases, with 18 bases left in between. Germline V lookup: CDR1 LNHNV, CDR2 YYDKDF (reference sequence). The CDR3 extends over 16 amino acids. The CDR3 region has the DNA TGTGCCACCAGCATTTCAAGATGGGGGGAAGACACTGAAGCTTTCTTT. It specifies CATSISRWGEDTEAFF.

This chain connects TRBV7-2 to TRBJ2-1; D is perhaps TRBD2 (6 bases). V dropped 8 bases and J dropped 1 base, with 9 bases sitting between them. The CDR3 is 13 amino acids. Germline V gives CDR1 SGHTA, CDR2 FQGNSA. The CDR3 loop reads CASAGNSYNEQFF. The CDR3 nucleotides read TGTGCCAGCGCGGGGAATTCCTACAATGAGCAGTTCTTC. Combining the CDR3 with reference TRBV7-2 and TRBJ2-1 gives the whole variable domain GAGVSQSPSNKVTEKGKDVELRCDPISGHTALYWYRQSLGQGLEFLIYFQGNSAPDKSGLPSDRFSAERTGGSVSTLTIQRTQQEDSAVYLCASAGNSYNEQFFGPGTRLTVL.

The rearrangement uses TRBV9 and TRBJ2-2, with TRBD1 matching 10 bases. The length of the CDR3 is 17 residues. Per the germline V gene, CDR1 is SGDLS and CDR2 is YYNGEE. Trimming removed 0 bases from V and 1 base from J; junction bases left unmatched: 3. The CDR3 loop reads CASSVARDRGNTGELFF. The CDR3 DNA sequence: TGTGCCAGCAGCGTAGCCCGGGACAGGGGGAACACCGGGGAGCTGTTTTTT.

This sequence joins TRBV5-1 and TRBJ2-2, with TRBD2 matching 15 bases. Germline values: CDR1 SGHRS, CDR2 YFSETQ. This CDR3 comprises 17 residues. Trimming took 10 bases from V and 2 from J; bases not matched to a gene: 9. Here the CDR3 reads CAGPGLAGGLNTGELFF. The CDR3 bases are TGCGCCGGACCCGGACTAGCGGGGGGGCTTAACACCGGGGAGCTGTTTTTT.

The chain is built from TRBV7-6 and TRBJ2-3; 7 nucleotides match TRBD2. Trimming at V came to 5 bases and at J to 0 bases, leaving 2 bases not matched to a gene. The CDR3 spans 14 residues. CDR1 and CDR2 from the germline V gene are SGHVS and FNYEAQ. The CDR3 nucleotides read TGTGCCAGCAGCCCCGGGGGGAGCACAGATACGCAGTATTTT. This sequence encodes CASSPGGSTDTQYF.

The CDR3 bases are TGTGCCAGCAGCGGACAGGGAGAGGGAGGCTACACCTTC. This gives the protein CASSGQGEGGYTF. The V and J genes are TRBV25-1 and TRBJ1-2; 8 bases align to TRBD1. Germline CDR1 and CDR2: MGHDK and SYGVNS. V was pared by 6 bases and J by 8 bases, with 8 bases of the junction left unmatched. The CDR3 consists of 13 residues.

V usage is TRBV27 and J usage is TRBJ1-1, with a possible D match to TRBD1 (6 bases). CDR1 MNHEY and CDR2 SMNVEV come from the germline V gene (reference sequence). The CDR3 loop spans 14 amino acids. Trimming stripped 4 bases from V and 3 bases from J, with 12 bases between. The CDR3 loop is CASSYSGQYTEAFF. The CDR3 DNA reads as TGTGCCAGCAGTTACTCTGGACAGTACACTGAAGCTTTCTTT.

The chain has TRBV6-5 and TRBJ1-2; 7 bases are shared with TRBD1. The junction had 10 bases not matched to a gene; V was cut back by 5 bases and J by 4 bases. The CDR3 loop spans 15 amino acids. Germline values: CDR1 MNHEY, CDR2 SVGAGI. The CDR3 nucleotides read TGTGCCAGCAGTAGTCGGGACAGCGGCAGCTATGGCTACACCTTC. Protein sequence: CASSSRDSGSYGYTF.

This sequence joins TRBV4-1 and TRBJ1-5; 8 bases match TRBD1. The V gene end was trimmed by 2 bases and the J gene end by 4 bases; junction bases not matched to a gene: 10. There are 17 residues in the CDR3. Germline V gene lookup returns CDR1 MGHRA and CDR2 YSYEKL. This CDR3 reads CASSQIQTGDSNQPQHF. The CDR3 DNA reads TGCGCCAGCAGCCAAATACAGACAGGGGACAGTAATCAGCCCCAGCATTTT.

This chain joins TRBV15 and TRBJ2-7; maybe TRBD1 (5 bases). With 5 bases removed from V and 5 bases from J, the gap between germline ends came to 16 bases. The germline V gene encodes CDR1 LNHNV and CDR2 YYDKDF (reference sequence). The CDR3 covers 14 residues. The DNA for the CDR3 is TGTGCCACCAGCCAGGGCCCAGGAGACGACGAGCAGTACTTC. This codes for CATSQGPGDDEQYF. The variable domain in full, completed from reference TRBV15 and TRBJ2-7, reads DAMVIQNPRYQVTQFGKPVTLSCSQTLNHNVMYWYQQKSSQAPKLLFHYYDKDFNNEADTPDNFQSRRPNTSFCFLDIRSPGLGDTAMYLCATSQGPGDDEQYFGPGTRLTVT.

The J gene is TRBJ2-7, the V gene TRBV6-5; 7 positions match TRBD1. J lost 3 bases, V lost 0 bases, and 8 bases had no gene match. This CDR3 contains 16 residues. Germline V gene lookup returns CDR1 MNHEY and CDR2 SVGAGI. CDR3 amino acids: CASSYSFTGALYEQYF. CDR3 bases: TGTGCCAGCAGTTACTCGTTTACAGGGGCCCTCTACGAGCAGTACTTC.

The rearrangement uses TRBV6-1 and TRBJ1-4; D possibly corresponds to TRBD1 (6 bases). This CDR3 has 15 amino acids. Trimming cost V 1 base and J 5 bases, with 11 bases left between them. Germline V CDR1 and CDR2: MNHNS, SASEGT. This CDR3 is CASSEDGQGNEKLFF. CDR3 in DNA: TGTGCCAGCAGTGAAGACGGGCAGGGGAATGAAAAACTGTTTTTT.

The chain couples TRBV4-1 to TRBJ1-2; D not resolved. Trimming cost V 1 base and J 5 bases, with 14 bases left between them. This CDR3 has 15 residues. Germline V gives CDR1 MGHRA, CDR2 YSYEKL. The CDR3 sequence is CASSQARSSWYGYTF. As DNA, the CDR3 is TGCGCCAGCAGCCAAGCCAGGTCCTCTTGGTATGGCTACACCTTC.

Written as DNA, the CDR3 is TGTGCCAGCCTTGGGGGGAGATTTGGGGGGGAGACTGAAGCTTTCTTT. This translates into CASLGGRFGGETEAFF. The V gene is TRBV7-6, the J gene TRBJ1-1; perhaps TRBD1 as D (5 bases). The germline V gene encodes CDR1 SGHVS and CDR2 FNYEAQ. The CDR3 is 16 residues long. V lost 8 bases and J 5 bases, leaving 24 bases between the germline ends.